These T cell receptor beta chains were read from a single sample in a study of read filtering for tumor transcriptome and immune sequencing. Each CDR3 protein gets one entry after TCRdb re-called the reads with MiXCR. The table shows 20,000 to 25,000 distinct CDR3 sequences, with roughly an eighth occurring only once. Sequenced: a population of CD138-negative cells sorted from bone marrow. Receptors were obtained from a donor aged 40 or over with multiple myeloma. CDR3s include the opening cysteine and the closing phenylalanine or tryptophan. The D gene is left open where the match is weak. Size tells how often a clone was seen (once, few, many) or the class of an expanded clone, and some rows leave it out.

clone size: many
D gene: -
J gene: TRBJ2-5
V gene: TRBV29-1
CDR3 DNA: TGCAGCGTTGAAGAGAGCTGGACCCAGTACTTC
CDR3 protein: CSVEESWTQYF

clone size: -
D gene: -
J gene: TRBJ1-5
V gene: TRBV10-2
CDR3 DNA: TGCGCCAGCAGTGATCGGGAAAATCAGCCCCAGCATTTT
CDR3 protein: CASSDRENQPQHF

clone size: many
D gene: TRBD2
J gene: TRBJ2-6
V gene: TRBV15
CDR3 DNA: TGTGCCACCAATCCGCGGGGGGGCTCTGGGGCCAACGTCCTGACTTTC
CDR3 protein: CATNPRGGSGANVLTF

clone size: many
D gene: TRBD1
J gene: TRBJ1-5
V gene: TRBV19
CDR3 DNA: TGTGCCAGTGGGACAGGGGGATTGGGCAATCAGCCCCAGCATTTT
CDR3 protein: CASGTGGLGNQPQHF

clone size: many
D gene: -
J gene: TRBJ1-1
V gene: TRBV21-1
CDR3 DNA: TGTGCCAGCAGAGGGGACAGGAGATACACTGAAGCTTTCTTT
CDR3 protein: CASRGDRRYTEAFF

clone size: many
D gene: TRBD1
J gene: TRBJ2-2
V gene: TRBV11-2
CDR3 DNA: TGTGCCAGCAGCTTAGGGCCAGGGGGCACCGGGGAGCTGTTTTTT
CDR3 protein: CASSLGPGGTGELFF

clone size: many
D gene: TRBD2
J gene: TRBJ2-1
V gene: TRBV7-2
CDR3 DNA: TGTGCCAGCAGCTTGACTAGCGGGAGGGCCCAAAGCAATGAGCAGTTCTTC
CDR3 protein: CASSLTSGRAQSNEQFF

clone size: -
D gene: -
J gene: TRBJ1-5
V gene: TRBV10-3
CDR3 DNA: TGTGCCATCAGTGAGTCGGTGTCCCAGCCCCAGCATTTT
CDR3 protein: CAISESVSQPQHF

clone size: many
D gene: TRBD2
J gene: TRBJ2-1
V gene: TRBV19
CDR3 DNA: TGTGCCAGTAGTATAAGCGGGAGAGGTAGTGAGCAGTTCTTC
CDR3 protein: CASSISGRGSEQFF

clone size: many
D gene: -
J gene: TRBJ2-7
V gene: TRBV20-1
CDR3 DNA: TGCAGTGCTAGAGATTTCGGATCAGGGCGAGGATCTTACGAGCAGTACTTC
CDR3 protein: CSARDFGSGRGSYEQYF

clone size: many
D gene: -
J gene: TRBJ2-7
V gene: TRBV27
CDR3 DNA: TGTGCCAGCAGGAATTCGGGGAACTACGAGCAGTACTTC
CDR3 protein: CASRNSGNYEQYF

clone size: -
D gene: -
J gene: TRBJ2-3
V gene: TRBV7-3
CDR3 DNA: TGTGCCAGCAGCGCGGACAGTGGAACAGATACGCAGTATTTT
CDR3 protein: CASSADSGTDTQYF

clone size: many
D gene: -
J gene: TRBJ1-3
V gene: TRBV4-1
CDR3 DNA: TGCGCCAGCAGCCGCTTAGGGTCGTGGGACACCATATATTTT
CDR3 protein: CASSRLGSWDTIYF

clone size: -
D gene: -
J gene: TRBJ1-1
V gene: TRBV5-6
CDR3 DNA: TGTGCCAGCAGCTTGACTATGGGCAACACTGATGCTTTCTTT
CDR3 protein: CASSLTMGNTDAFF